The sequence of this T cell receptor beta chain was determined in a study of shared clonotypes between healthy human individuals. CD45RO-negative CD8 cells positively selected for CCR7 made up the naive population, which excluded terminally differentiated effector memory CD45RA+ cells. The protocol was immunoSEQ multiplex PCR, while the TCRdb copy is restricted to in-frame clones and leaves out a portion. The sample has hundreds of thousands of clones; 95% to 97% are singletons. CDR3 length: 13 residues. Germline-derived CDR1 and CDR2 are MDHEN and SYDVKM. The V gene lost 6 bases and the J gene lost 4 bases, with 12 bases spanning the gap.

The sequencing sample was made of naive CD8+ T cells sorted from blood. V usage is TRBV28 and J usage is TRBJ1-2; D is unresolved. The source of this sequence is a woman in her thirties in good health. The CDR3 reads CASSRVTRYGYTF. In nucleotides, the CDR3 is TGTGCCAGCAGCCGGGTCACTCGCTATGGCTACACCTTC.